The 14 T cell receptor beta chains below all came from one sample that was sequenced in a study of CD8 T cells in Susac syndrome. An input of roughly 0.5 to 1 ug of RNA was subjected to reverse transcription using random hexamers. Each CDR3 protein gets one entry after TCRdb re-called the immunoSEQ multiplex PCR reads with MiXCR. The sample carries about 300,000 distinct CDR3 sequences, around nine tenths recorded once. Material for sequencing was CD8+ T cells from PBMCs. The receptors shown here come from a human donor with multiple sclerosis.

V is TRBV7-9 and J is TRBJ2-1, with a weak D call TRBD2 (6 bases). The ends were cut back, 4 bases at V and 9 bases at J, with 22 bases in the middle. CDR3 length: 16 amino acids. CDR1 is SEHNR and CDR2 is FQNEAQ in the germline V gene (reference sequence). The CDR3: CASSSFSGLRIGEQFF. The CDR3 nucleotides are TGTGCCAGCAGCTCATTTAGCGGACTGCGCATCGGTGAGCAGTTCTTC. Together with reference TRBV7-9 and TRBJ2-1, the CDR3 gives the full variable domain: DTGVSQNPRHKITKRGQNVTFRCDPISEHNRLYWYRQTLGQGPEFLTYFQNEAQLEKSRLLSDRFSAERPKGSFSTLEIQRTEQGDSAMYLCASSSFSGLRIGEQFFGPGTRLTVL.

V is TRBV12-3 or TRBV12-4 and J is TRBJ2-1; tentatively, D is TRBD1 (6 bases). V dropped 1 base and J dropped 6 bases, with 7 bases sitting between them. CDR3 length: 13 residues. The CDR3 coding sequence is TGTGCCAGCAGTTTAGTGGGGGCCAATGAGCAGTTCTTC. This encodes CASSLVGANEQFF.

The chain combines TRBV7-9 with TRBJ2-3; TRBD2 aligns across 13 bases. The CDR3 has 14 amino acids. The V gene end was trimmed by 8 bases and the J gene end by 4 bases; junction bases not matched to a gene: 3. The germline gives CDR1 SEHNR, CDR2 FQNEAQ (reference sequence). The CDR3 sequence: CASGTSGAADTQYF. CDR3 in DNA: TGTGCCAGCGGGACTAGCGGGGCGGCAGATACGCAGTATTTT.

The gene calls are TRBV12-3 or TRBV12-4 and TRBJ2-7; D perhaps matches TRBD1 (6 bases). With 6 bases removed from V and 6 bases from J, the gap between germline ends came to 27 bases. The CDR3 runs to 17 residues. The CDR3 reads CASSEPRGKSLNFEQYF. Here the CDR3 DNA reads TGTGCCAGCAGCGAACCTAGGGGGAAGAGTTTGAATTTCGAGCAGTACTTC.

The rearrangement links TRBV20-1 to TRBJ2-7, with 7 bases aligning to TRBD1. The J segment lost 0 bases and the V segment lost 6 bases, leaving 14 bases of the junction unmatched. This CDR3 comprises 16 residues. CDR1 is DFQATT and CDR2 is SNEGSKA in the germline V gene (reference sequence). CDR3 in DNA: TGCAGTGCAGATCAACCGGGACAGCTAAGCTCCTACGAGCAGTACTTC. This translates into CSADQPGQLSSYEQYF.

The chain links TRBV7-9 to TRBJ1-2; D is unclear. Per germline, CDR1 SEHNR and CDR2 FQNEAQ (reference sequence). This CDR3 region has 12 residues. Between the trimmed V and J ends, which lost 1 base and 10 bases, there was a span of 10 bases. DNA for the CDR3: TGTGCCAGCAGCTTAGTCGCGACACACTACACCTTC. This translates into CASSLVATHYTF.

V usage is TRBV7-2 and J usage is TRBJ2-5; D call uncertain. V was trimmed by 1 base and J by 4 bases, leaving 10 bases between them. CDR3 length: 14 amino acids. Germline values: CDR1 SGHTA, CDR2 FQGNSA. Written as DNA, the CDR3 is TGTGCCAGCAGCTTAGATAACAGAGGAGAGACCCAGTACTTC. This sequence encodes CASSLDNRGETQYF.

This clonotype has a single count. The V and J genes are TRBV3-1 and TRBJ1-5; D gene uncertain. CDR1 LGHDT and CDR2 YNNKEL come from the germline V gene (reference sequence). CDR3 length: 17 amino acids. Trimming left V 0 bases short and J 1 base short, with 13 bases between. This chain's CDR3 is CASSQEEGGGSNQPQHF. CDR3 coding DNA: TGTGCCAGCAGCCAAGAAGAAGGAGGAGGAAGCAATCAGCCCCAGCATTTT.

CDR3 sequence (DNA): TGTGCCAGCTCAGCAGCGGACAGGGGTGATGGCTACACCTTC. The encoded protein is CASSAADRGDGYTF. V and J are TRBV18 and TRBJ1-2; 9 positions match TRBD1. Losses at the gene ends were 5 bases for V and 6 bases for J; bases not matched to a gene: 7. This CDR3 is built from 14 residues. The germline V gene has CDR1 KGHSH and CDR2 LQKENI.

The rearrangement uses TRBV27 and TRBJ2-1; TRBD1 agrees at 7 bases. CDR3 size: 16 residues. Unmatched junction bases numbered 11, after V lost 5 bases and J lost 4 bases. Germline V gene sequence: CDR1 MNHEY, CDR2 SMNVEV (reference sequence). CDR3 in amino acids: CASSIYPGQTYNEQFF. CDR3 in DNA: TGTGCCAGCAGTATCTATCCGGGACAGACTTACAATGAGCAGTTCTTC.

V is TRBV7-8 and J is TRBJ2-7; perhaps D is TRBD1 or TRBD2 (6 bases each). Trimming removed 5 bases from V and 5 bases from J, with 25 bases in between. This CDR3 contains 17 residues. Germline-derived CDR1 and CDR2 are SGHVS and FQNEAQ. CDR3 region: CASSATEGGRGAHEQYF. CDR3 nucleotide sequence: TGTGCCAGCAGCGCGACCGAGGGGGGCAGAGGGGCCCACGAGCAGTACTTC.

This clonotype was seen more than once but under ten times. The V and J genes are TRBV4-3 and TRBJ2-1; the match to TRBD1 covers 8 bases. V was clipped by 2 bases and J by 5 bases; unmatched bases: 5. CDR1 and CDR2 from the germline V gene are LGHNA and YSLEER. The CDR3 has 15 amino acids. The CDR3 DNA is TGCGCCAGCAGCCAATCTCAGGGGGCTAACAATGAGCAGTTCTTC. Translating gives CASSQSQGANNEQFF.

DNA of the CDR3: TGTGCCAGTAGTATAACCCTAGCTTCAGATACGCAGTATTTT. Its translation: CASSITLASDTQYF. The chain carries TRBV19 and TRBJ2-3, with D possibly being TRBD2 (5 bases). The germline gives CDR1 LNHDA, CDR2 SQIVND (reference sequence). This CDR3 spans 14 amino acids. V lost 2 bases and J 4 bases, leaving 10 bases between the germline ends.

This clonotype was seen once. This chain's CDR3 is CASSQILGFYDEQFF. CDR3 DNA sequence: TGTGCCAGCAGCCAAATTCTTGGCTTTTACGATGAGCAGTTCTTC. The chain links TRBV3-1 to TRBJ2-1; D is ambiguous. The CDR3 sequence is 15 residues long. Germline loops: CDR1 LGHDT, CDR2 YNNKEL (reference sequence). V was trimmed by 2 bases and J by 8 bases, leaving 16 bases between them.